The next 6 T cell receptor beta chains were all read from a single sample in a study of blood T cell repertoires in COVID-19. The table came from immunoSEQ multiplex PCR; TCRdb's copy has only in-frame clones and leaves some out. The sample has 250,000 to 350,000 clones, around nine tenths seen once. The sequenced sample consisted of peripheral blood. These receptors were taken from a woman in her twenties or thirties with COVID-19, enrolled during active disease.

The CDR3 region is CASTHTTGGYGYTF. As DNA, the CDR3 is TGTGCCAGCACACACACGACAGGGGGCTATGGCTACACCTTC. The chain has TRBV6-5 and TRBJ1-2; 9 bases are shared with TRBD1. The germline V gene encodes CDR1 MNHEY and CDR2 SVGAGI. V trimming: 7 bases; J trimming: 4 bases; junction bases outside the gene matches: 7. The length of the CDR3 is 14 residues.

The gene calls are TRBV5-4 and TRBJ1-1; D gene uncertain. This CDR3 has 14 amino acids. V was pared by 3 bases and J by 1 base, with 10 bases between. The V gene's germline CDR1 is SGHNT and CDR2 YYREEE (reference sequence). The CDR3 nucleotides are TGTGCCAGCAGCTCAGAGTACAGGAACACTGAAGCTTTCTTT. Translation gives CASSSEYRNTEAFF.

V and J are TRBV6-5 and TRBJ2-7; D remains unclear. Looked up from germline, CDR1 is MNHEY and CDR2 is SVGAGI. With 6 bases removed from V and 0 bases from J, the gap between germline ends came to 6 bases. The CDR3 length is 12 residues. CDR3 loop: CASSKSSYEQYF. The DNA for the CDR3 is TGTGCCAGCAGCAAGAGCTCCTACGAGCAGTACTTC.

V is TRBV6-1 and J is TRBJ1-4, with D maybe TRBD1 (6 bases). Per the germline V gene, CDR1 is MNHNS and CDR2 is SASEGT. The CDR3 consists of 17 residues. V was pared by 0 bases and J by 2 bases, with 13 bases between. The CDR3: CASSEAGAGGTNEKLFF. CDR3 coding DNA: TGTGCCAGCAGTGAAGCGGGGGCTGGGGGTACTAATGAAAAACTGTTTTTT.

V gene TRBV19 combines with J gene TRBJ1-1; weak D call: TRBD1 (5 bases). V was cut by 5 bases and J by 9 bases, with 10 bases left in between. Germline V CDR1 and CDR2: LNHDA, SQIVND (reference sequence). This CDR3 is 11 amino acids long. For the CDR3, the DNA is TGTGCCAGTAGTCTGGGGCCTAAAGCTTTCTTT. As protein: CASSLGPKAFF.

The rearrangement uses TRBV20-1 and TRBJ1-2; D is unclear. Germline assignment: CDR1 DFQATT and CDR2 SNEGSKA (reference sequence). The CDR3 extends over 11 amino acids. Here the CDR3 DNA reads TGCGCCGCGGGCGGGGTCTCTGGCTACACCTTC. It is translated as CAAGGVSGYTF.